Listed below are T cell receptor beta chains from one sample, sequenced in a study of cytomegalovirus exposure and HLA in healthy donors. Sequencing used immunoSEQ multiplex PCR; TCRdb keeps in-frame clones, though not all of them. The table includes roughly 150,000 clones, roughly 79% detected once. Sequences were obtained from PBMCs. These receptor sequences come from a man aged 25 to 40 in good health and CMV-seronegative. Both conserved end residues are part of each CDR3. The D gene is left open where the match is weak. Only part of the rows carry a size: once, few, many, or a class if the clone is expanded.

j_gene,d_gene,v_gene,abundance,CDR3aa,CDR3nt
TRBJ2-5,TRBD2,TRBV6-6,-,CASSSGLAGVETQYF,TGTGCCAGCAGTTCCGGACTAGCGGGAGTGGAGACCCAGTACTTC
TRBJ2-3,-,TRBV28,-,CASSEQVTDTQYF,TGTGCCAGCAGTGAACAGGTAACAGATACGCAGTATTTT
TRBJ2-2,-,TRBV11-1,-,CASRSLTREGPRAGELFF,TGTGCCAGCAGATCACTTACCAGGGAAGGTCCCCGAGCCGGGGAGCTGTTTTTT
TRBJ2-7,-,TRBV5-6,-,CASSLGTGLAGWYEQYF,TGTGCCAGCAGCTTGGGGACAGGCCTAGCGGGTTGGTACGAGCAGTACTTC
TRBJ2-1,-,TRBV6-5,-,CASSTTGSSYNEQFF,TGTGCCAGCAGTACGACGGGGAGCTCCTACAATGAGCAGTTCTTC
TRBJ2-7,-,TRBV11-2,-,CASRLAYEQYF,TGTGCCAGCAGACTGGCCTACGAGCAGTACTTC
TRBJ1-1,-,TRBV6-6,few,CASSYSQGPGTEAFF,TGTGCCAGCAGTTACTCGCAGGGGCCGGGCACTGAAGCTTTCTTT
TRBJ2-1,TRBD1,TRBV5-1,few,CASSLGGQGYNEQFF,TGCGCCAGCAGCTTGGGAGGACAGGGATACAATGAGCAGTTCTTC
TRBJ2-1,TRBD2,TRBV11-1,once,CASSHSGRQYNEQFF,TGTGCCAGCAGCCACAGCGGGAGGCAATACAATGAGCAGTTCTTC
TRBJ2-5,TRBD2,TRBV7-2,-,CASRAGLEQETQYF,TGTGCCAGCAGGGCCGGACTAGAACAAGAGACCCAGTACTTC
TRBJ2-2,TRBD1,TRBV5-4,-,CASSLGAGQANTGELFF,TGTGCCAGCAGCTTGGGTGCGGGACAGGCGAACACCGGGGAGCTGTTTTTT
TRBJ1-2,-,TRBV7-9,-,CASSLAEAGGYGYTF,TGTGCCAGCAGCCTCGCGGAGGCGGGCGGCTATGGCTACACCTTC
TRBJ2-5,TRBD1,TRBV7-2,few,CASSLGQYQETQYF,TGTGCCAGCAGCCTGGGACAGTACCAAGAGACCCAGTACTTC
TRBJ2-7,-,TRBV19,-,CASSIGGGASYEQYF,TGTGCCAGTAGTATAGGGGGGGGCGCCTCCTACGAGCAGTACTTC
TRBJ2-1,-,TRBV6-6,few,CASSYSFVDEQFF,TGTGCCAGCAGTTACTCGTTTGTCGATGAGCAGTTCTTC
TRBJ2-1,-,TRBV6-5,-,CASSSRTDEQFF,TGTGCCAGCAGTTCCCGGACAGATGAGCAGTTCTTC
TRBJ2-2,-,TRBV27,-,CASSFFQYTGELFF,TGTGCCAGCAGTTTTTTTCAGTACACCGGGGAGCTGTTTTTT
TRBJ2-7,TRBD1,TRBV7-9,-,CASSGTGGINYEQYF,TGTGCCAGCAGTGGGACAGGGGGCATCAACTACGAGCAGTACTTC
TRBJ2-1,-,TRBV19,-,CASSIVGGAGGGYGQFF,TGTGCCAGTAGTATAGTTGGGGGGGCAGGGGGCGGGTACGGGCAGTTCTTC
TRBJ2-3,-,TRBV19,-,CASSTLGRDTDTQYF,TGTGCCAGTAGTACTCTCGGTCGCGACACAGATACGCAGTATTTT
TRBJ2-7,-,TRBV6-6,-,CASIAESYEQYF,TGTGCCAGCATAGCGGAGAGCTACGAGCAGTACTTC
TRBJ1-1,TRBD1,TRBV10-2,-,CATQGFTEAFF,TGCGCCACACAGGGGTTCACTGAAGCTTTCTTT
TRBJ1-2,-,TRBV14,-,CASSRGYGYTF,TGTGCCAGCAGTCGGGGTTATGGCTACACCTTC
TRBJ2-7,TRBD2,TRBV20-1,once,CSAAGDYEQYF,TGCAGTGCCGCGGGGGACTACGAGCAGTACTTC
TRBJ2-7,TRBD2,TRBV29-1,-,CSVGTSGTSEQYF,TGCAGCGTAGGTACTAGCGGGACGAGCGAGCAGTACTTC
TRBJ2-5,TRBD2,TRBV5-1,-,CASSLAGREGGSETQYF,TGCGCCAGCAGCTTGGCCGGGCGGGAGGGTGGTTCGGAGACCCAGTACTTC
TRBJ2-7,-,TRBV18,-,CASSPPRGSERSYEQYF,TGTGCCAGCTCACCTCCAAGGGGGAGTGAGCGCTCCTACGAGCAGTACTTC